This T cell receptor (beta chain) was recovered during a study of CD8+CD57+ T cells in acquired aplastic anemia. Broader study findings: Patients and controls had CD8+ Simpson's diversity values that were not significantly distinct.

Patients chosen for sequencing had CD8+CD57+ cells that had expanded, as shown by flow cytometry. The study sampled blood from patients who had received no therapy. For this clonotype: Its antigen is not known.

Genomic DNA templated the TCR beta VDJ and CDR3 profiling. MiXCR, applied by TCRdb to the reads, yields one record per CDR3 protein. The sample lists 180,000 or so distinct CDR3 sequences, approximately 48% occurring once. Germline lookup yields CDR1 DFQATT and CDR2 SNEGSKA (reference sequence). The CDR3 contains 16 residues. Trimming left V 6 bases short and J 0 bases short, with 15 bases between. The sequenced material came from sorted CD4+, CD8+, or CD8+CD57+ T cells (not recorded which) from PBMCs. V and J are TRBV20-1 and TRBJ1-6, with D tentatively TRBD1 (5 bases). This TCR was recovered from a human donor with aplastic anemia. In DNA form, the CDR3 reads TGCAGTGCCGAGCCCTTGGGGGGCTCCTATAATTCACCCCTCCACTTT. Translation: CSAEPLGGSYNSPLHF.